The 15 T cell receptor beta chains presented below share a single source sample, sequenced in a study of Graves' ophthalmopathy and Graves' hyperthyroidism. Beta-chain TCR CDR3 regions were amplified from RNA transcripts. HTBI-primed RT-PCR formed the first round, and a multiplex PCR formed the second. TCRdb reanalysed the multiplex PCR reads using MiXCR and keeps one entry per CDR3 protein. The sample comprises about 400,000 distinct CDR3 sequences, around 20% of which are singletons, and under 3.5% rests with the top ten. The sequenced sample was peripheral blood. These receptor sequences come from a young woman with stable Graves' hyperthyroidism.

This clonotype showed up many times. CDR3 loop: CSANAGYHEQYF. CDR3 nucleotides: TGCAGTGCAAACGCAGGGTACCACGAGCAGTACTTC. The chain employs TRBV20-1 and TRBJ2-7, with D perhaps TRBD1 (5 bases). The V end was cut by 6 bases, the J end by 5 bases, with 14 bases between. CDR3 length: 12 residues. The germline V gene has CDR1 DFQATT and CDR2 SNEGSKA (reference sequence).

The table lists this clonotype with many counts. CDR3 in DNA: TGCAGTGCTAGAGTTAACGGGGGAAGTCAAGAGACCCAGTACTTC. Translating it yields CSARVNGGSQETQYF. The J gene is TRBJ2-5, the V gene TRBV20-1; tentative D call: TRBD2 (6 bases). Germline CDR1 reads DFQATT; CDR2 reads SNEGSKA (reference sequence). Deletions cut 1 base from V and 2 bases from J, with 14 bases between. The CDR3 extends over 15 amino acids.

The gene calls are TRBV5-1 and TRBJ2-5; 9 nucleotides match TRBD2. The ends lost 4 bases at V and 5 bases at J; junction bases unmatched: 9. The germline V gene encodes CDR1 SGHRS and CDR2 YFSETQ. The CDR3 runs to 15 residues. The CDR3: CASSPSRLAGETQYF. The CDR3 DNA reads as TGCGCCAGCAGCCCATCGCGGCTAGCGGGGGAGACCCAGTACTTC.

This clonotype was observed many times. CDR3 sequence: CASSPGQAETQYF. Here the CDR3 DNA reads TGTGCCAGCTCCCCCGGACAGGCCGAGACCCAGTACTTC. The rearrangement uses TRBV18 and TRBJ2-5; 7 bases agree with TRBD1. V shed 6 bases, J shed 5 bases, and the junction held 6 bases outside the gene matches. Per the germline V gene, CDR1 is KGHSH and CDR2 is LQKENI. The CDR3 loop spans 13 amino acids.

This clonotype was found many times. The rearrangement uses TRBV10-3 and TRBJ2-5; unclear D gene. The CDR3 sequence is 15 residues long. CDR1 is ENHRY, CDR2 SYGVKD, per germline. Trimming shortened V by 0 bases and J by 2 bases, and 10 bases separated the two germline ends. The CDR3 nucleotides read TGTGCCATCAGTGAGTCTTGGACGGCGCAAGAGACCCAGTACTTC. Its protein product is CAISESWTAQETQYF.

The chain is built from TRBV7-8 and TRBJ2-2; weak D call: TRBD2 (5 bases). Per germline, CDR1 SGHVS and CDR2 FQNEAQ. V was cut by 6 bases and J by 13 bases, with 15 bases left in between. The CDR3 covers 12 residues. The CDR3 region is CASRFETGRLFF. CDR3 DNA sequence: TGTGCCAGCAGGTTTGAGACGGGAAGGCTGTTTTTT.

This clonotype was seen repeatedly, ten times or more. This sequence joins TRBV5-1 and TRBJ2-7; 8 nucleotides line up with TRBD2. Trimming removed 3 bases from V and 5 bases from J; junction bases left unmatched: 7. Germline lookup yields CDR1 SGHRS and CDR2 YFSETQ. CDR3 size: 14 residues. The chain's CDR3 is CASSSREGLNEQYF. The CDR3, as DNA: TGCGCCAGCAGCTCCCGGGAGGGTCTCAACGAGCAGTACTTC.

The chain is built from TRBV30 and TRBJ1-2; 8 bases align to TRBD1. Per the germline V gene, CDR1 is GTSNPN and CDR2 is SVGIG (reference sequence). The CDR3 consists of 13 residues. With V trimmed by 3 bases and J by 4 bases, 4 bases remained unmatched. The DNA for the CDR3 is TGTGCCTGGAGCCACGGACAGGGCTATGGCTACACCTTC. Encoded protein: CAWSHGQGYGYTF.

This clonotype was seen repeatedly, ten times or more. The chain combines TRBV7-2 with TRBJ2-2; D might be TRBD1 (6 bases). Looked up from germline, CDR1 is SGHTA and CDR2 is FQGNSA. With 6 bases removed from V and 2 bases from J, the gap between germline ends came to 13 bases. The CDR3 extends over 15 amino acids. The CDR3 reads CASSDRQINTGELFF. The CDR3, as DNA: TGTGCCAGCAGTGACAGGCAAATTAACACCGGGGAGCTGTTTTTT. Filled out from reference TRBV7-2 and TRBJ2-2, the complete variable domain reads GAGVSQSPSNKVTEKGKDVELRCDPISGHTALYWYRQSLGQGLEFLIYFQGNSAPDKSGLPSDRFSAERTGGSVSTLTIQRTQQEDSAVYLCASSDRQINTGELFFGEGSRLTVL.

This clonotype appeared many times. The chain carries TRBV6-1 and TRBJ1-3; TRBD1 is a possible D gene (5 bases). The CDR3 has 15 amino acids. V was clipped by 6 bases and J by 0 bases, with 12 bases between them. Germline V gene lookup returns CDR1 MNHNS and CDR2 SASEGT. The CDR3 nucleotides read TGTGCCAGCAGCAGGGACGTCGGCTCTGGAAACACCATATATTTT. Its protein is CASSRDVGSGNTIYF.

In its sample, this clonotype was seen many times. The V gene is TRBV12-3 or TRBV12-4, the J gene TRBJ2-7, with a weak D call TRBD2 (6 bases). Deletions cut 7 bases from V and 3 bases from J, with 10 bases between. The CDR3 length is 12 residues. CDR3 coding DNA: TGTGCCAGCAAACTGGAGGGCTACGAGCAGTACTTC. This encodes CASKLEGYEQYF.

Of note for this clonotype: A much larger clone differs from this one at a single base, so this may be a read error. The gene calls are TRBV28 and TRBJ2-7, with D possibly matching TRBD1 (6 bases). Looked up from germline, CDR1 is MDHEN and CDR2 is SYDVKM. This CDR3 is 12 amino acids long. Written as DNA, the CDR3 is TGTGGCAGCACCCAGGACAGCTACGAGCAGTACTTC. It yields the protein CGSTQDSYEQYF.

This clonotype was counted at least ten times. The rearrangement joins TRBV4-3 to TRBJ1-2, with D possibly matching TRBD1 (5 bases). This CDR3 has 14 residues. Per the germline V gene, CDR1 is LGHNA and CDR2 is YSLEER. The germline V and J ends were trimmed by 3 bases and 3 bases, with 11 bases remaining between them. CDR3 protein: CASSQSTAYYGYTF. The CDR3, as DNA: TGCGCCAGCAGCCAGTCGACAGCCTACTATGGCTACACCTTC.

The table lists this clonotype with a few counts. DNA of the CDR3: TGTGCCAGCAGTTCAATCACCTGGGGCGAGCAGTACTTC. This encodes CASSSITWGEQYF. The chain employs TRBV28 and TRBJ2-7, with D uncertain. The length of the CDR3 is 13 residues. Looked up from germline, CDR1 is MDHEN and CDR2 is SYDVKM. The V end was cut by 4 bases, the J end by 6 bases, with 13 bases between.

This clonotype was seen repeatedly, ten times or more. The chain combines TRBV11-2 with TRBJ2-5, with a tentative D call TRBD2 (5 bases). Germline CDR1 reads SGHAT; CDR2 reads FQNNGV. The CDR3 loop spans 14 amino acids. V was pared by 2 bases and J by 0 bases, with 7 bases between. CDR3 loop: CASSLTGNQETQYF. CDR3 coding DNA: TGTGCCAGCAGCTTAACGGGGAACCAAGAGACCCAGTACTTC.